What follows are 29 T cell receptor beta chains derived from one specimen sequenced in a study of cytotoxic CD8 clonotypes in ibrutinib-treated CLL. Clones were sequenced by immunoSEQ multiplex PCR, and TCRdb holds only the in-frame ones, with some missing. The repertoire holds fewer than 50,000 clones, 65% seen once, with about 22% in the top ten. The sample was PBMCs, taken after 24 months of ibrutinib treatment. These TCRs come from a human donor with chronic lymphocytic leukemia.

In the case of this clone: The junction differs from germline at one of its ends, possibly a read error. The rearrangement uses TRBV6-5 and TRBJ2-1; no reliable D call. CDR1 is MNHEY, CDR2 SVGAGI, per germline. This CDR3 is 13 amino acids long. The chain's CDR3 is CASSHSQYNEQFF. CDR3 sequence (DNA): TGTGCCAGCAGTCACTCCCAGTACAATGAGCAGTTCTTC.

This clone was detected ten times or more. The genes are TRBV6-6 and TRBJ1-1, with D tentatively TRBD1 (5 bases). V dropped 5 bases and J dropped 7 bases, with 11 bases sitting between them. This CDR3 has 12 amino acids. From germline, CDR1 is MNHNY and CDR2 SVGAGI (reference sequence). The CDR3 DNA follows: TGTGCCAGCAGTCCCATGGGGGATGAAGCTTTCTTT. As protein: CASSPMGDEAFF.

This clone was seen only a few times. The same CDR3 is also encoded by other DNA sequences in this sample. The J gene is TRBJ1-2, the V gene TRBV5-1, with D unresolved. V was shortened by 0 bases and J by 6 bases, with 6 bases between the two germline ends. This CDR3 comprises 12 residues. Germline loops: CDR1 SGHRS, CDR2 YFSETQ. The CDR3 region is CASSLGGHGYTF. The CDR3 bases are TGCGCCAGCAGCTTGGGAGGGCATGGCTACACCTTC.

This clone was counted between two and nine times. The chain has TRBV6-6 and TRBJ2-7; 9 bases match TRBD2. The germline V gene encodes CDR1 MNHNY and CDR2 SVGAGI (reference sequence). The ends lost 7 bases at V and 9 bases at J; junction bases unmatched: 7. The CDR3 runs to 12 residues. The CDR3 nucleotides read TGTGCCAGCACCGCGGGCGGGAGGGCGCAGTACTTC. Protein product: CASTAGGRAQYF.

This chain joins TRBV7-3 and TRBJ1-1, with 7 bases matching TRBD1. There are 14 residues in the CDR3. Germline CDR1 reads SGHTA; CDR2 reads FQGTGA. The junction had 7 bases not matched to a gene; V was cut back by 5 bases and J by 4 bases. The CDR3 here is CASSPQTGSTEAFF. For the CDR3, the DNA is TGTGCCAGCAGCCCACAGACAGGGTCCACTGAAGCTTTCTTT.

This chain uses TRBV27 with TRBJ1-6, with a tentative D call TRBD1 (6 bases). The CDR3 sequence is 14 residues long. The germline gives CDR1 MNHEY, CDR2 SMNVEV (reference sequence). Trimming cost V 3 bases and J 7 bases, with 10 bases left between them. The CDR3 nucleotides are TGTGCCAGCAGTTTTAGGACAGACAATTCACCCCTCCACTTT. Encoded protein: CASSFRTDNSPLHF.

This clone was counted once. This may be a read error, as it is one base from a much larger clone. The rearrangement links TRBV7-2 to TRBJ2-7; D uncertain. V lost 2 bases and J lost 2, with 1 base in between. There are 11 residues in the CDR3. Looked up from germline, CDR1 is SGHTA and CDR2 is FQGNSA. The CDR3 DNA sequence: TGTGCCAGCAGCTTAACCTACGAGCAGTACTTC. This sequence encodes CASSLTYEQYF.

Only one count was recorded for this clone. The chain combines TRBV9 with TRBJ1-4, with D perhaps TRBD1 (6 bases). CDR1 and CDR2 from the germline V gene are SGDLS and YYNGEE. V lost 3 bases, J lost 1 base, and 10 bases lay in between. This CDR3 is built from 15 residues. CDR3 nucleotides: TGTGCCAGCAGCGCCACAGGGAAAACTAATGAAAAACTGTTTTTT. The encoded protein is CASSATGKTNEKLFF.

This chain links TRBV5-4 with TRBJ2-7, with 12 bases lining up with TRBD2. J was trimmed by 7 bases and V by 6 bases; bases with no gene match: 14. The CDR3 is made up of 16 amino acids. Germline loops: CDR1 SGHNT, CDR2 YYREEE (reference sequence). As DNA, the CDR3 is TGTGCCAGCATCGCCCGGACTAGCGGGGTCCAGGGGGAGCAGTACTTC. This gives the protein CASIARTSGVQGEQYF. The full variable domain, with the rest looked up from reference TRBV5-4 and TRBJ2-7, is ETGVTQSPTHLIKTRGQQVTLRCSSQSGHNTVSWYQQALGQGPQFIFQYYREEENGRGNFPPRFSGLQFPNYSSELNVNALELDDSALYLCASIARTSGVQGEQYFGPGTRLTVT.

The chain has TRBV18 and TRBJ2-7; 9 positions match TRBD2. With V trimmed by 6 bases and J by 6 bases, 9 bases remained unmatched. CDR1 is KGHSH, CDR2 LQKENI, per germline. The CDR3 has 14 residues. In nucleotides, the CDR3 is TGTGCCAGCTCCGTGGGAGCGGGAGGTTCCGAGCAGTACTTC. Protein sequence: CASSVGAGGSEQYF.

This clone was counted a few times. CDR3 in amino acids: CASSQESGARSSPLHF. The CDR3 region has the DNA TGCGCCAGCAGCCAAGAATCAGGGGCGCGTTCTTCACCCCTCCACTTT. This rearrangement joins TRBV4-1 to TRBJ1-6; the D gene is possibly TRBD1 (6 bases). The germline CDR1 and CDR2 sequences are MGHRA and YSYEKL. Trimming pared 0 bases from V and 9 bases from J, leaving 15 bases between. This CDR3 comprises 16 residues.

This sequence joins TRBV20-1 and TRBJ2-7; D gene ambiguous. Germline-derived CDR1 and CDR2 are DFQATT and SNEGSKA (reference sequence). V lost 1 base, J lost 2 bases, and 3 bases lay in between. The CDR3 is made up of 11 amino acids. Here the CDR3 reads CSARGPYEQYF. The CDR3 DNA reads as TGCAGTGCTAGAGGCCCCTACGAGCAGTACTTC.

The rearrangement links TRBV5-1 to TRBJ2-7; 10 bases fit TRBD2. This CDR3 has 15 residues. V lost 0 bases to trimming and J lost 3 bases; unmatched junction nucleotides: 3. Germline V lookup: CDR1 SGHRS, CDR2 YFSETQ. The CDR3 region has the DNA TGCGCCAGCAGCTTGGCTCCTAGCGGGAGCTACGAGCAGTACTTC. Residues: CASSLAPSGSYEQYF. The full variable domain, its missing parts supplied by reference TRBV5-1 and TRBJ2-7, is KAGVTQTPRYLIKTRGQQVTLSCSPISGHRSVSWYQQTPGQGLQFLFEYFSETQRNKGNFPGRFSGRQFSNSRSEMNVSTLELGDSALYLCASSLAPSGSYEQYFGPGTRLTVT.

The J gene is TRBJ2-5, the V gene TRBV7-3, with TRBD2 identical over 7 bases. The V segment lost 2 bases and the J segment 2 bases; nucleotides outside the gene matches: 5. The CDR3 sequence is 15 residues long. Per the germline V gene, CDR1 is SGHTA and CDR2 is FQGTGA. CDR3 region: CASSLEFSGQETQYF. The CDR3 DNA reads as TGTGCCAGCAGCTTAGAGTTTAGCGGGCAAGAGACCCAGTACTTC.

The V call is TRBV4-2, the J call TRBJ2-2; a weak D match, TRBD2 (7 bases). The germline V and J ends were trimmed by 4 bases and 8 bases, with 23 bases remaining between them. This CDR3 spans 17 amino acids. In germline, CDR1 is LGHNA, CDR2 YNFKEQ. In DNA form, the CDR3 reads TGTGCCAGCAGCCCAAGCAAGGGGGGGGTCCATGCTGGGGAGCTGTTTTTT. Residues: CASSPSKGGVHAGELFF.

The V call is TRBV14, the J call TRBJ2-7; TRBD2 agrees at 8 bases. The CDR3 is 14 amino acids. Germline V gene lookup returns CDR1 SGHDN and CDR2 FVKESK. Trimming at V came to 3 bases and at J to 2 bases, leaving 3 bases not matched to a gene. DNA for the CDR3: TGTGCCAGCAGCCAGGAACTAGCGGCCTACGAGCAGTACTTC. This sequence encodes CASSQELAAYEQYF. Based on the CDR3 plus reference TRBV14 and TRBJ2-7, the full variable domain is EAGVTQFPSHSVIEKGQTVTLRCDPISGHDNLYWYRRVMGKEIKFLLHFVKESKQDESGMPNNRFLAERTGGTYSTLKVQPAELEDSGVYFCASSQELAAYEQYFGPGTRLTVT.

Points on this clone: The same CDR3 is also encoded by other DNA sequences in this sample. The CDR3 loop is CASSLGDSSTDTQYF. For the CDR3, the DNA is TGTGCCAGCAGCTTAGGTGACAGCAGCACAGATACGCAGTATTTT. The chain carries TRBV7-9 and TRBJ2-3, with D perhaps TRBD1 (5 bases). V was cut by 1 base and J by 0 bases, with 8 bases left in between. Germline CDR1 and CDR2: SEHNR and FQNEAQ (reference sequence). CDR3 size: 15 residues.

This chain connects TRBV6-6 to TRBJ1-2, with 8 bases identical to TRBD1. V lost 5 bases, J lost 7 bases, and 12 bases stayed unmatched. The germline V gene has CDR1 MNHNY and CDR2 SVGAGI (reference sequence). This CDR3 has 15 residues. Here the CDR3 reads CASSPLSGGASGYTF. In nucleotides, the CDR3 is TGTGCCAGCAGTCCCCTCTCAGGGGGCGCTTCTGGCTACACCTTC.

The CDR3 DNA sequence: TGTGCCAGCAGCTTAGCAGGGTGGCAGAGCACAGATACGCAGTATTTT. It specifies CASSLAGWQSTDTQYF. This chain links TRBV7-9 with TRBJ2-3; D is undetermined. CDR1 SEHNR and CDR2 FQNEAQ come from the germline V gene (reference sequence). The CDR3 runs to 16 residues. Trimming took 0 bases from V and 0 from J, leaving 10 bases between them.

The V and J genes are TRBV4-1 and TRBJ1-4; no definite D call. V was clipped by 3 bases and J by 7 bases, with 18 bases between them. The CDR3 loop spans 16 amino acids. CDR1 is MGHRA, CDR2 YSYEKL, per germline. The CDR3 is CASSHQSVLAGEKLFF. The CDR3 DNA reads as TGCGCCAGCAGCCATCAGTCGGTTTTAGCCGGTGAAAAACTGTTTTTT.

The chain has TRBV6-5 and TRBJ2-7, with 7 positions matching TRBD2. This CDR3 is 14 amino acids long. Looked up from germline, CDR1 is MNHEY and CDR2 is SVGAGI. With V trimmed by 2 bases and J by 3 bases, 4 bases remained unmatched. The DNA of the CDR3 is TGTGCCAGCAGTTACAATTGGGGGGGCTACGAGCAGTACTTC. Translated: CASSYNWGGYEQYF.

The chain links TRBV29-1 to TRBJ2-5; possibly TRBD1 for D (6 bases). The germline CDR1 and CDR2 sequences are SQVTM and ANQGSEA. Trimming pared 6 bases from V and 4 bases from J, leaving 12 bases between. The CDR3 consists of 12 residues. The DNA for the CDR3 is TGCAGCGTCGTCAGGGGACCAGAGACCCAGTACTTC. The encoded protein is CSVVRGPETQYF.

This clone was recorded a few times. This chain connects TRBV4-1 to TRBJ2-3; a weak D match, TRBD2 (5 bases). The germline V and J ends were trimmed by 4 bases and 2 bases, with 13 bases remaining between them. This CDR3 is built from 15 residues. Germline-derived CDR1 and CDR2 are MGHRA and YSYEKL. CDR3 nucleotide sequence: TGCGCCAGCAGCCTACAGCGGACCGACACAGATACGCAGTATTTT. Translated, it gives CASSLQRTDTDTQYF.

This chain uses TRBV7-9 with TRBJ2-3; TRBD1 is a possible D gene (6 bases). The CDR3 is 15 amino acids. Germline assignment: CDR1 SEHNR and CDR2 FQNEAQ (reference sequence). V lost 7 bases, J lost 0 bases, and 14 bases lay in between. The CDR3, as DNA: TGTGCCAGCAACCCCGGGACAATTAGCACAGATACGCAGTATTTT. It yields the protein CASNPGTISTDTQYF.

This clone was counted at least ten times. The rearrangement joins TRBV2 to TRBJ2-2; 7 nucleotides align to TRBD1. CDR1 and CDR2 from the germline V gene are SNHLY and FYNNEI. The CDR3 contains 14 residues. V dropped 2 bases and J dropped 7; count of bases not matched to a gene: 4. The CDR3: CASSEPTGFGELFF. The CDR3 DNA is TGTGCCAGCAGTGAACCGACAGGGTTCGGGGAGCTGTTTTTT.

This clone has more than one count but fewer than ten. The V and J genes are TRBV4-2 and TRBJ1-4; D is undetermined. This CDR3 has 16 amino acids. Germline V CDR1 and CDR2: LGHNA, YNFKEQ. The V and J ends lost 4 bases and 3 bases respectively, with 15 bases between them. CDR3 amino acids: CASSREGSKPNEKLFF. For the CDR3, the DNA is TGTGCCAGCAGCCGGGAAGGTTCCAAGCCTAATGAAAAACTGTTTTTT.

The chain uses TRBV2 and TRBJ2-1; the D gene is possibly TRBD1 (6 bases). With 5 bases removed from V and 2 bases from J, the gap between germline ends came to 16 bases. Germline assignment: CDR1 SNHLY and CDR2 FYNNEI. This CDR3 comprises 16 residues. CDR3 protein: CASSPRGLLTYNEQFF. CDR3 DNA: TGTGCCAGCAGTCCCAGGGGTCTACTAACCTACAATGAGCAGTTCTTC.

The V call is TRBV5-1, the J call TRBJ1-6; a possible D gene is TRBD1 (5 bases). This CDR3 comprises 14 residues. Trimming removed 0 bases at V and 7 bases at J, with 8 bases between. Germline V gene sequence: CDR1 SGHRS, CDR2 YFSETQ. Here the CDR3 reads CASSLGGQNSPLHF. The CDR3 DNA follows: TGCGCCAGCAGCTTGGGGGGCCAAAATTCACCCCTCCACTTT.

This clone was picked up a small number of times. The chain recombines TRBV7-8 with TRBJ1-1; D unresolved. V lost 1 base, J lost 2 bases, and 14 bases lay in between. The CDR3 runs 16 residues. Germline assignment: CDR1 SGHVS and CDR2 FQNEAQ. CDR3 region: CASSLEGWRVNTEAFF. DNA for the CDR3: TGTGCCAGCAGCTTAGAAGGGTGGAGGGTTAACACTGAAGCTTTCTTT.